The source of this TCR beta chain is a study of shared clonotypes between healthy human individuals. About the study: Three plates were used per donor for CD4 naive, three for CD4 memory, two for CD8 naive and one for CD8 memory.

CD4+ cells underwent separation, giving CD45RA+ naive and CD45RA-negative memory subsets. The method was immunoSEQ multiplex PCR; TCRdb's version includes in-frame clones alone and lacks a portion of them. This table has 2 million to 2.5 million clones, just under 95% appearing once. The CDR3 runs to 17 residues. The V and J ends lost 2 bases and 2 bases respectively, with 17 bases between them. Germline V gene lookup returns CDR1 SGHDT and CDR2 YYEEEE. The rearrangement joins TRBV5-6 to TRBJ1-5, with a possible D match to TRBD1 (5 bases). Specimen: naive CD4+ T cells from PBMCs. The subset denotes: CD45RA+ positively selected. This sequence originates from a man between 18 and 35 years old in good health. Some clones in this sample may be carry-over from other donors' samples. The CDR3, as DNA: TGTGCCAGCAGCTTCAGAGGGGTCAGCGGGGGCAATCAGCCCCAGCATTTT. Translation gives CASSFRGVSGGNQPQHF. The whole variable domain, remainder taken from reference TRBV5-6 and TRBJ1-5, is DAGVTQSPTHLIKTRGQQVTLRCSPKSGHDTVSWYQQALGQGPQFIFQYYEEEERQRGNFPDRFSGHQFPNYSSELNVNALLLGDSALYLCASSFRGVSGGNQPQHFGDGTRLSIL.